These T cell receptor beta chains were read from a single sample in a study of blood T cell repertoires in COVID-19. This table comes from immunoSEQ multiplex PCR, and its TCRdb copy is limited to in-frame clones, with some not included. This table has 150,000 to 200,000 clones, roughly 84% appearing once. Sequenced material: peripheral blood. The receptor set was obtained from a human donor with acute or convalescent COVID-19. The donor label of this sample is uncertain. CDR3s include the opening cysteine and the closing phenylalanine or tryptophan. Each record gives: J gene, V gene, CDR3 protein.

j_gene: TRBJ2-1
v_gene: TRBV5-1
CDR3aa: CASSLPRVPAYNEQFF

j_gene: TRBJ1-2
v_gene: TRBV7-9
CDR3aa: CASSLIQSGGYTF

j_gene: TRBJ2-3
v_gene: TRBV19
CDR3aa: CASSIGRRAVGTDTQYF

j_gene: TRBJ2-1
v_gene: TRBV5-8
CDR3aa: CASRRSSSGSSYNEQFF

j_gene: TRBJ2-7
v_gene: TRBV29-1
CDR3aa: CSVGSRQGAEQYF

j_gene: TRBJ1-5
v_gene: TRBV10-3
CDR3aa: CAIKQLSRRGNQPQHF

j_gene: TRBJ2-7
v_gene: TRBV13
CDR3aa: CATRNGLAAGEQYF

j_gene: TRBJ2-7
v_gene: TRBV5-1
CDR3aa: CASSLDRGPYEQYF

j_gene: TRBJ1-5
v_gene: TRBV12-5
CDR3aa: CASGSASGGSQPQHF

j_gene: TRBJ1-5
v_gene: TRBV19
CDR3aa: CASSSAGVRDQPQHF

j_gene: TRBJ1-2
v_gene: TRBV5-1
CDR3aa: CASSFDRGNGYTF

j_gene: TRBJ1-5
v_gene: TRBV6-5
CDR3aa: CASSPGTGGFQPQHF

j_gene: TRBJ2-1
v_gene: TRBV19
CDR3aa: CASTPGGSYNEQFF

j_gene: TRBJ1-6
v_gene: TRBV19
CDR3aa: CASMLQGAQNSPLHF

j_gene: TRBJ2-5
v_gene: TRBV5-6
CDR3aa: CASSLRASGEWGQETQYF

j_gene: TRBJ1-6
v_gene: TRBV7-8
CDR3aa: CASSTDRDNSPLHF

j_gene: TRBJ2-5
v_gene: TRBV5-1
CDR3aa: CASSSRQGGETQYF

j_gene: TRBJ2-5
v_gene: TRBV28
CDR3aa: CATRPDSSFQETQYF

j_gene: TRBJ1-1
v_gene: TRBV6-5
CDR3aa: CASSYRGTGDTEAFF

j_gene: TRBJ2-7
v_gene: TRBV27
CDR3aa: CASSRSTQSSYEQYF

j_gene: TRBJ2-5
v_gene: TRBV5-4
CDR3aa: CASSPTRTSGGEQTQYF

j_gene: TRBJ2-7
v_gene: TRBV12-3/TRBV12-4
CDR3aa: CASRRDTANEQYF

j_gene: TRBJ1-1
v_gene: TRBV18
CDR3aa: CASSLTGHKNTEAFF

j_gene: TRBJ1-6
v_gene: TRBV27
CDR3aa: CASSLAARRGVSSYNSPLHF

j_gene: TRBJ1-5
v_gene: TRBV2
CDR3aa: CASRPGLDQPQHF

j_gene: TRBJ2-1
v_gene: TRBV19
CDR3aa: CASRFSGQEIGRNEQFF

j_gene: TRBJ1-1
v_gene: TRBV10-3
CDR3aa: CAISGGDTEAFF

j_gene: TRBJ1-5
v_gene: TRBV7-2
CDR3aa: CASSFDRGGQPQHF

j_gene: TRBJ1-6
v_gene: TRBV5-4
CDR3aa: CASSSGGNSPLHF

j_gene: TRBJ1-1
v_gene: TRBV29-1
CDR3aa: CSVNQGNSNTEAFF

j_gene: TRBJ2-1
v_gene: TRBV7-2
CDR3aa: CASSSGPGNEQFF

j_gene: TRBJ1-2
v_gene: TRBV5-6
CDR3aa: CASKSRGLDGYTF

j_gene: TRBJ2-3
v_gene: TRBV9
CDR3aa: CASSPGPTSGRTDTQYF

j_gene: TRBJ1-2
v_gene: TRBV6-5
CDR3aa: CASSRWDSRLDGYTF

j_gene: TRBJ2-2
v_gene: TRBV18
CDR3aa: CASSNPGTGELFF

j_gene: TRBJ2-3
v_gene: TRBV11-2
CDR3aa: CASSTMSRTSGRAADTQYF

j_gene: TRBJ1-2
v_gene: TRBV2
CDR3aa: CASSVSDIFGYTF

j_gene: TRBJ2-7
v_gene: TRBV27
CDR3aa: CASSLSNGRQYF

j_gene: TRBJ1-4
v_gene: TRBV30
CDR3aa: CAYSAATNEKLFF

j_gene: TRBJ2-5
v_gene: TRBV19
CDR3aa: CASSISGETQYF

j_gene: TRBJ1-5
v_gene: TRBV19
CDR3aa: CASSTERFYSNQPQHF

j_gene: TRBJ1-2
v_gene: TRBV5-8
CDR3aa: CASSSQGARYGYTF

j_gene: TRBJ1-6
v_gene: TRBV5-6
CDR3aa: CASSRDRANSPLHF

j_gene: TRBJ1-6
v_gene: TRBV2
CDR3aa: CASRGAAGRDSPLHF

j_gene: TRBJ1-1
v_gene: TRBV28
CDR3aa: CASSFSVFF

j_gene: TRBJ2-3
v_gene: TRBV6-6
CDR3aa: CASSSETDTQYF

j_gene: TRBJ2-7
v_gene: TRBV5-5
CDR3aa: CASSPLGTGFYEQYF

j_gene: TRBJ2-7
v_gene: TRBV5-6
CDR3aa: CASRPILAGGPSEQYF

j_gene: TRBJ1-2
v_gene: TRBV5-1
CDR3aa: CASSTTGGPYGYTF

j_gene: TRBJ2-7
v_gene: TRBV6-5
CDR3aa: CASGDRGLEQYF

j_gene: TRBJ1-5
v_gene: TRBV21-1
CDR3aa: CASIRLPGQACNQPQHF

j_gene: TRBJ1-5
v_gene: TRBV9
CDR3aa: CASSGGGEQPQHF

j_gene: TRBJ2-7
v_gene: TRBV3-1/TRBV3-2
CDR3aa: CASSQAYEQYF

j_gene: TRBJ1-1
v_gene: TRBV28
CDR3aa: CASKGGYTEAFF

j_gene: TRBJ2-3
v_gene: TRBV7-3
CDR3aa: CASSLAGLSLDTQYF

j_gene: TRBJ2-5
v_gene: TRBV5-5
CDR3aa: CASSFAGTGGRETQYF

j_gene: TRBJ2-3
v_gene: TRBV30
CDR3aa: CAWSPARGRADTQYF

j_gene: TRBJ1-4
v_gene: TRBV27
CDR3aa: CASRRDRLNEKLFF